This entry concerns a single T cell receptor beta chain. The antigen it binds to is not known. No much larger clone is present one base from it, and per-base qualities are unavailable. In total, roughly 670 healthy bone marrow donors made up the cohort. All cohort members were sampled while nominally healthy, although unrecorded immune exposures were likely present. The donor tested CMV seropositive and was one of the 289 seropositive cohort members. Every donor gave a peripheral blood sample, and the peripheral blood mononuclear cells from that sample were used for TCR beta sequencing. The Qiagen DNeasy Blood Extraction Kit was used to extract genomic DNA from the blood cell samples. Taken from the germline V gene, the CDR1 and CDR2 loops are SNHLY and FYNNEI. From its cysteine to its phenylalanine, the CDR3 spans 15 amino acids. Left in the record is the CDR3 DNA by itself, 45 bases read in frame from the first base. V loses 5 bases at its end and J loses 7 bases; junction bases beyond the gene matches: 7.

The data derive from a study of cytomegalovirus exposure and HLA in healthy donors (dated by TCRdb to the late 2010s). Regarding the research as a whole: An earlier analysis of approximately 590 of the donors reported approximately 270 Gb of sequence data and some 120 million unique TCR beta sequences from about 179 million T cells. Among the roughly 400 genotyped donors, around 81% belonged to the genetic ancestry cluster associated with self-reported Caucasian donors. The study aimed to test whether signatures of past pathogen exposure could be identified by cataloging public T cell receptors. A later analysis re-analyzed previously published TCR beta repertoires from approximately 700 donors and added high-resolution HLA genotyping to study TCR occurrence patterns. Alongside the repertoire data, information on donor age, sex, ethnicity and CMV serostatus was compiled. Across around 400 genotyped donors of the cohort, an average of approximately 240,000 unique TCR beta nucleotide sequences per donor were sequenced, and roughly 17% of those sequences were non-productive. A later genetic analysis used genome-wide SNP genotypes for about 55% of the 666 donors, treating that subset as a discovery cohort. The number of typed donors differed by locus: roughly 620-640 for A, B, C, DRB1 and DQB1; approximately 540 for DQA1; 606 for DPA1; and about 450 for DPB1. Roughly five DR-DQ haplotypes were handled as single units for association and clustering because linkage in the cohort was strong. An early release covering roughly 640 HLA-typed donors comprised roughly 300 gigabases of sequencing data and some 79 million unique TCR sequences. Class I and class II HLA loci were covered by the typing at four-digit resolution. To predict cytomegalovirus infection status, the study combined high-throughput TCR immunosequencing, statistical association of individual TCRs with disease status, and machine learning. Rather than drawing on any new phenotypic data, the later analysis identified candidate immune exposures from TCR beta sequences and the way those sequences occurred across donors. Besides the first cohort of some 670 subjects, a separate validation cohort made up of 120 different subjects was used. An earlier analysis of 587 of the donors used high-throughput TCR beta sequencing to judge whether each TCR beta V gene segment behaved as functional or pseudogenic. Every repertoire in the discovery cohort had been generated on one and the same sequencing platform. The T cell repertoires of some 670 subjects were profiled by immunosequencing and related to cytomegalovirus serostatus.

Preparation of the library involved the immunoSEQ multiplex PCR assay. A mixture of 60 forward primers for TCR Vbeta segments and 13 reverse primers for TCR Jbeta segments was used in the multiplex PCR. The CDR3 region of rearranged TCR beta genes was amplified from genomic DNA by a multiplex PCR assay. Amplified TCR beta libraries were sequenced as 87-base-pair reads on the Illumina HiSeq System. From the authors' description of their analysis: A later analysis tallied roughly 78 million unique TCR beta chains across the roughly 610 repertoires, and about 10 million of those chains were shared by two or more donors. Raw reads were error-corrected and collapsed into unique sequences by a nearest-neighbor algorithm in which closely related sequences were merged to remove PCR and sequencing errors. Alignment of CDR3 sequences to IMGT reference sequences was used to assign V, D and J gene segments. Each retained sequence needed at least a six-nucleotide match to both a V gene segment and a J gene segment. A rearrangement counted as productive if the CDR3 had no stop codons and remained in frame with V and J, and every other rearrangement counted as non-productive. CDR3 was defined according to IMGT convention as the region running from the second conserved V-encoded cysteine to the conserved J-encoded phenylalanine. The earlier analysis of about 610 of the donors excluded sequences that lacked an unambiguous match to a single V gene segment. In an earlier analysis of approximately 550 of the donors, V segments were called functional above 56.7% productive rearrangements and were called segregating when the between-donor standard deviation exceeded 5%. A statistical classification framework was built to diagnose cytomegalovirus status from the catalog of TCR beta chain sequences. A later analysis assigned V and J genes by comparing TCR nucleotide sequences with IMGT/GENE-DB human TR gene sequences. In a later analysis, CDR3 sequences and most-parsimonious VDJ recombination scenarios were assigned using the TCRdist pipeline. A later analysis defined each TCR beta chain by its CDR3 amino acid sequence plus V-gene family, and excluded reads lacking a unique V-gene family. A later analysis removed over 500 highly shared, low-generation-probability nucleotide sequences to deal with suspected cross-contamination and a sequencing artifact. In a later analysis, a clonal expansion index was calculated for each public chain from normalized within-repertoire ranks of inferred template counts. In a later analysis, generation probabilities were computed using a VDJ recombination model fitted to out-of-frame rearrangements, and the results were checked against IGoR. Hypergeometric tests were used in a later analysis to score TCR-TCR, TCR-HLA and TCR-CMV co-occurrence, with a repertoire-size bias correction applied to the TCR pairs. A later analysis estimated false discovery rates by permuting HLA or CMV assignments 20 times. In a later analysis, co-occurring TCRs were grouped using DBSCAN, with TCRdist sequence similarity added in when clustering inside HLA-allele-positive subsets. Repertoires with fewer than 30,000 or more than 120,000 public chains were left out of co-occurrence clustering, as were five repertoires with anomalous nucleotide sharing. TCRdb stores this immuneACCESS table with in-frame sequences only. Part of the clones is absent; in the studies checked, under half of the shortfall reflects unresolved V genes, and no reason is known for the rest. V, J and clone size are taken as reported in that table, and D and trimming were inferred from the DNA itself. The sample table shows some 150,000 clones, and around 79% are seen once. The ten largest account for roughly 6.3% of the sample.

Overall study results and their limits: In both the original and validation cohorts, the classifier was reported to diagnose cytomegalovirus status with high specificity and sensitivity. According to a later genetic analysis, donors in an Asian-associated ancestry cluster had fewer N-insertions in productive TCRs than the approximately 700-donor mean. V-gene and J-gene trimming of TCR beta chains was associated with a missense DCLRE1C variant in a later genetic analysis, and the association was replicated in an independent cohort. When HLA alleles, especially DR and DQ, strongly co-occurred, attributing TCR associations to individual alleles was difficult. Most TCR sequences were observed very rarely across donors, whereas some public TCRs were present in many individuals. At a false discovery rate of 0.05, a later analysis linked 16,951 TCR beta sequences to specific HLA alleles. The earlier analysis of 587 of the donors excluded around 17 rarely observed V segments, including chromosome 9 orphons, because counts were too low. The authors suggested that the approach could potentially be generalized to other disease states and immunological phenotypes. In the study, some 160 TCR beta chains were listed as associated with cytomegalovirus. Only TCR beta chains were sequenced in this cohort, and the absence of alpha or paired-chain data limited detectable features. A few of the identified cytomegalovirus-associated TCR beta chains were confirmed in vitro to be specific for cytomegalovirus antigens. Compared with equally common non-associated chains, HLA-associated TCR beta chains in a later analysis were more clonally expanded and had lower generation probabilities. For the cohort, immune exposure information was limited to CMV serostatus. In an earlier analysis of approximately 590 of the donors, most TCR beta V segments appeared in productive rearrangements about 90% or about 30% of the time, broadly matching IMGT annotations. A further reported finding was that TCR beta sequences accurately predicted the HLA-A and HLA-B alleles for most subjects in the first cohort. Roughly uniform sequencing depth across donors was assumed in presence/absence analyses, although this assumption may not hold. A later analysis found that most CMV-associated TCR beta chains appeared HLA-restricted, with HLA associations seemingly driven largely by CMV exposure. According to a later analysis, parvovirus B19, influenza, CMV and Epstein-Barr virus appeared linked to several top co-occurrence clusters. Some IMGT-functional V segments, including TRBV6-2 and TRBV6-3, could not be told apart with the 87-base-pair reads, so those segments were excluded. Linkage disequilibrium might explain the correlated functional status among segregating V segments, but an unknown experimental factor could not be excluded. According to a later analysis, TCR association rates differed among HLA loci, with DRB1 alleles showing the most associated TCRs and HLA-C alleles showing the fewest. The sequencing pipeline was judged likely to have produced a cluster of highly shared sequence variants as a technical artifact. Because HLA typing was unavailable for some donors at each locus, only the typed subset was used in association tests.

The sequence is built from TRBV2 and TRBJ1-6, with 8 junctional bases fitting TRBD1. Specimen: PBMCs. The sequence derives from a woman aged 40 to 50 in good health and CMV-seropositive. The CDR3 region reads CASSRDRGFNSPLHF. The nucleotides are TGTGCCAGCAGTCGAGACAGGGGTTTCAATTCACCCCTCCACTTT.